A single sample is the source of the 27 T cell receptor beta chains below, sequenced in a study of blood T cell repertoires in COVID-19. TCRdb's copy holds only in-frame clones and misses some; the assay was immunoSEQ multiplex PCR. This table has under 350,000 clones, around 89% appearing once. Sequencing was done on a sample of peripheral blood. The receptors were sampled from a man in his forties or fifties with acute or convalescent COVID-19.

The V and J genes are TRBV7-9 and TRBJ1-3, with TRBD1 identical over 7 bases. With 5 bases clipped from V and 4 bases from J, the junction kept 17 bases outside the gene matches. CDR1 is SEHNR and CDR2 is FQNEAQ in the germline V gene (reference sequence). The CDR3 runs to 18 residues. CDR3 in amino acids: CASSPTTGSLGGGNTIYF. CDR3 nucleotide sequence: TGTGCCAGCAGCCCCACGACAGGGAGTCTAGGGGGAGGAAACACCATATATTTT.

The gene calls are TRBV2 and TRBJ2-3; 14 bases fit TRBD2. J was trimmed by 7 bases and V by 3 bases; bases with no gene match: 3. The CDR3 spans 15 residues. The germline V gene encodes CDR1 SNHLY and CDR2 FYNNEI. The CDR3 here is CASSDGTSGGYTQYF. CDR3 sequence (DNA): TGTGCCAGCAGTGACGGGACTAGCGGGGGTTATACGCAGTATTTT.

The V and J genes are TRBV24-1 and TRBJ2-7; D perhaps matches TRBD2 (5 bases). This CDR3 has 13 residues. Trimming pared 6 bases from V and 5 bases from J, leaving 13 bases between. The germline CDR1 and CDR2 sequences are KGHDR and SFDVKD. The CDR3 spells CATSSEGVHEQYF. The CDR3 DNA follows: TGTGCCACCAGTTCAGAGGGCGTCCACGAGCAGTACTTC.

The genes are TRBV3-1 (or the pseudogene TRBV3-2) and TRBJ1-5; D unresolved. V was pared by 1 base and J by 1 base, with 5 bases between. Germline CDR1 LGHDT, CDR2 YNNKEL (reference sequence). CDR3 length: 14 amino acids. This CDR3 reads CASSQGGSNQPQHF. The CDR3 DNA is TGTGCCAGCAGCCAAGGAGGAAGCAATCAGCCCCAGCATTTT.

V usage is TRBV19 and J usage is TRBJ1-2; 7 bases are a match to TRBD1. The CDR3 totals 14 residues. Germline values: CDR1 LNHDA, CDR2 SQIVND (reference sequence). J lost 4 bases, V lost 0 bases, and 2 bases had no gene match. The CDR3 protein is CASSIDNRGYGYTF. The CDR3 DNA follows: TGTGCCAGTAGTATAGATAACAGGGGCTATGGCTACACCTTC. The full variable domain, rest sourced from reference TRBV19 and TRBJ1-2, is DGGITQSPKYLFRKEGQNVTLSCEQNLNHDAMYWYRQDPGQGLRLIYYSQIVNDFQKGDIAEGYSVSREKKESFPLTVTSAQKNPTAFYLCASSIDNRGYGYTFGSGTRLTVV.

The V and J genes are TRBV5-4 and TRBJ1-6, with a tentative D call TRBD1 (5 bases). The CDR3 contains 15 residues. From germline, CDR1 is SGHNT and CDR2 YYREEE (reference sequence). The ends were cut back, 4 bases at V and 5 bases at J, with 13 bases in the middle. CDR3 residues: CASSGSGNNNSPLHF. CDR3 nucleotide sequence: TGTGCCAGCAGCGGTTCAGGGAATAATAATTCACCCCTCCACTTT.

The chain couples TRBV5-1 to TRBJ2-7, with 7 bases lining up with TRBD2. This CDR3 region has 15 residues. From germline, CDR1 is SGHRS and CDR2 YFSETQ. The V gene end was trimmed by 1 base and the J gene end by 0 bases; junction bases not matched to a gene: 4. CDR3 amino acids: CASSLFGGSSYEQYF. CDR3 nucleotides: TGCGCCAGCAGCTTGTTCGGGGGGAGCTCCTACGAGCAGTACTTC.

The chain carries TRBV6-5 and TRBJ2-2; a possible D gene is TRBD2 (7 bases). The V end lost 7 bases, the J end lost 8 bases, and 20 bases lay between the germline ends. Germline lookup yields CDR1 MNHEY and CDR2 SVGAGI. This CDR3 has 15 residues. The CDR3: CASTPRGALYGELFF. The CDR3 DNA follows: TGTGCCAGCACCCCTCGGGGGGCGTTATATGGGGAGCTGTTTTTT.

CDR3 residues: CSARSSHEAFF. Here the CDR3 DNA reads TGCAGTGCTAGGAGCTCGCATGAAGCTTTCTTT. This rearrangement joins TRBV20-1 to TRBJ1-1; D is undetermined. Germline assignment: CDR1 DFQATT and CDR2 SNEGSKA (reference sequence). The CDR3 spans 11 residues. V was shortened by 3 bases and J by 7 bases, with 9 bases between the two germline ends.

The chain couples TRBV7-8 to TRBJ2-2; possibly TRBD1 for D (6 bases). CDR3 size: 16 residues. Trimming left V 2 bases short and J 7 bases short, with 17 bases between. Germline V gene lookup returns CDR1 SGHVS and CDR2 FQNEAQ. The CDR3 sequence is CASSLFGGVNSGELFF. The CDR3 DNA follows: TGTGCCAGCAGCTTATTTGGGGGCGTTAATAGCGGGGAGCTGTTTTTT.

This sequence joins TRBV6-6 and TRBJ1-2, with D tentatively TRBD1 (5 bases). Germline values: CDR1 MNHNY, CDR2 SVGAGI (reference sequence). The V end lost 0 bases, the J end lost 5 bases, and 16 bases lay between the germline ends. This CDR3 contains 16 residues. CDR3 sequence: CASSYSITQGKYGYTF. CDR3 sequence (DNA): TGTGCCAGCAGTTACTCGATAACGCAGGGAAAGTATGGCTACACCTTC.

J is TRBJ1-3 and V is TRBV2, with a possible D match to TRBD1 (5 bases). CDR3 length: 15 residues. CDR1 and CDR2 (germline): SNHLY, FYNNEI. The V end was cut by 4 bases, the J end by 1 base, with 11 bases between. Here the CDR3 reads CASSGWGVSGNTIYF. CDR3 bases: TGTGCCAGCAGTGGCTGGGGGGTATCTGGAAACACCATATATTTT.

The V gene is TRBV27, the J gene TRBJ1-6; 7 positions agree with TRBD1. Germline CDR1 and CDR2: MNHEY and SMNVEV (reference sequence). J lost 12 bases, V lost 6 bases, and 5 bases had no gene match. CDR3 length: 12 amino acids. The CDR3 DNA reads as TGTGCCAGCAGAACATACAGGGGACCCCTCCACTTT. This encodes CASRTYRGPLHF.

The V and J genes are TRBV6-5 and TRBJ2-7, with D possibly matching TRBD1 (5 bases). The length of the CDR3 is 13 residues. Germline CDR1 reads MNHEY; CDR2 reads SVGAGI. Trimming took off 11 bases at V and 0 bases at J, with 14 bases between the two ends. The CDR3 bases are TGTGCCCATGCGGTCACAGGCTCCTACGAGCAGTACTTC. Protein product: CAHAVTGSYEQYF.

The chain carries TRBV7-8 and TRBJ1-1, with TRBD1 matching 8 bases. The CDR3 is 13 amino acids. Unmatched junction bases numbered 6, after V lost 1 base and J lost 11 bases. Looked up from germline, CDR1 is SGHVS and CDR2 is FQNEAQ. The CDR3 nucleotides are TGTGCCAGCAGCTTAGGACAGGGGATGATGGCTTTCTTT. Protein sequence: CASSLGQGMMAFF.

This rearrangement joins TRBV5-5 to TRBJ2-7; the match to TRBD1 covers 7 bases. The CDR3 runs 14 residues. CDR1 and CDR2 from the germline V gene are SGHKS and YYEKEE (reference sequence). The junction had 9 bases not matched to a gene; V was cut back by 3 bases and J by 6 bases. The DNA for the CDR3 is TGTGCCAGCAGCTCTTGGACAGGTTCGGGCGAGCAGTACTTC. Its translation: CASSSWTGSGEQYF.

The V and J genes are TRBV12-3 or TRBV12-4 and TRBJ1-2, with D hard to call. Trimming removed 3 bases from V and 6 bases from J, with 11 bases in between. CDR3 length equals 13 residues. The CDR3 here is CASSFSGLDGYTF. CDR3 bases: TGTGCCAGCAGTTTTTCCGGGTTGGATGGCTACACCTTC.

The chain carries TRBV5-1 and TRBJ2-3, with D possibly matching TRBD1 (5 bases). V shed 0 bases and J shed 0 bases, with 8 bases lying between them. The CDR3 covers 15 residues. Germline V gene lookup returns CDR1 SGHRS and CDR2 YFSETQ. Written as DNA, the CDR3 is TGCGCCAGCAGCTTGGCAGGGAAGAGCACAGATACGCAGTATTTT. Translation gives CASSLAGKSTDTQYF.

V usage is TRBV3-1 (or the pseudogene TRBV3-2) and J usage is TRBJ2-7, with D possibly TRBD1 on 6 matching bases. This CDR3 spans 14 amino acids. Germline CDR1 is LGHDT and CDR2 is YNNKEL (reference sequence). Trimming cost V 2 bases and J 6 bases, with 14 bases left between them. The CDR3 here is CASSQNIGGSEQYF. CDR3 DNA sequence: TGTGCCAGCAGCCAAAACATAGGGGGTTCCGAGCAGTACTTC.

As DNA, the CDR3 is TGCAGCTCGAGTTGGGAGACCCAGTACTTC. Translating gives CSSSWETQYF. V usage is TRBV29-1 and J usage is TRBJ2-5; D is unresolved. CDR3 length: 10 residues. From germline, CDR1 is SQVTM and CDR2 ANQGSEA. V lost 8 bases and J 5 bases, leaving 9 bases between the germline ends.

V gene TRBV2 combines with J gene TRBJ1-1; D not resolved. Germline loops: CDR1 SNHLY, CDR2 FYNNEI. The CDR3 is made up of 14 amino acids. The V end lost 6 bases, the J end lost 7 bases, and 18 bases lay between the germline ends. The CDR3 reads CASSLIRDRGEAFF. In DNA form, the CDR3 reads TGTGCCAGCAGCCTGATTAGGGATCGGGGTGAAGCTTTCTTT.

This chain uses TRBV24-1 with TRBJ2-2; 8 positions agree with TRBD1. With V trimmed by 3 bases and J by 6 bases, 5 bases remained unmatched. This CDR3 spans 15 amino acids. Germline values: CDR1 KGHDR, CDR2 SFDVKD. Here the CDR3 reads CATSDGQGRPGELFF. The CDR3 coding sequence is TGTGCCACCAGTGATGGACAGGGTCGTCCCGGGGAGCTGTTTTTT.

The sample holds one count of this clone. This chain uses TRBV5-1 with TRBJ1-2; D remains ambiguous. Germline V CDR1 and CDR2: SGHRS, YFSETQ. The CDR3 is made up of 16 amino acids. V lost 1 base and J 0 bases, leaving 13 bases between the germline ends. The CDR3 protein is CASSLLGSASNYGYTF. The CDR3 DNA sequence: TGCGCCAGCAGCTTGCTGGGGAGCGCCTCTAACTATGGCTACACCTTC.

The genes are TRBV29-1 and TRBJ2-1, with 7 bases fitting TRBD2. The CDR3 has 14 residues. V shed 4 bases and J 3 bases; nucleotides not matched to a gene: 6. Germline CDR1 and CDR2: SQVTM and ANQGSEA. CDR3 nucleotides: TGCAGCGTTGCGGACGGGAGGTACTACAATGAGCAGTTCTTC. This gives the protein CSVADGRYYNEQFF.

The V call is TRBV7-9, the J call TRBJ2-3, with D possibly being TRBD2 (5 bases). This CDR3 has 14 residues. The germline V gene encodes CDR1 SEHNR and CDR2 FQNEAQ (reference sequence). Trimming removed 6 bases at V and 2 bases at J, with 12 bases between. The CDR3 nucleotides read TGTGCCAGCAGGGACTTTTCCTCCACAGATACGCAGTATTTT. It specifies CASRDFSSTDTQYF. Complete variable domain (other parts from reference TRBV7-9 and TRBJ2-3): DTGVSQNPRHKITKRGQNVTFRCDPISEHNRLYWYRQTLGQGPEFLTYFQNEAQLEKSRLLSDRFSAERPKGSFSTLEIQRTEQGDSAMYLCASRDFSSTDTQYFGPGTRLTVL.

The CDR3 coding sequence is TGTGCCAGCATCAGATCGGGAGGAAACACCATATATTTT. Residues: CASIRSGGNTIYF. The chain uses TRBV28 and TRBJ1-3; unclear D gene. Trimming removed 7 bases from V and 4 bases from J, with 11 bases in between. The CDR3 sequence is 13 residues long. Germline values: CDR1 MDHEN, CDR2 SYDVKM.

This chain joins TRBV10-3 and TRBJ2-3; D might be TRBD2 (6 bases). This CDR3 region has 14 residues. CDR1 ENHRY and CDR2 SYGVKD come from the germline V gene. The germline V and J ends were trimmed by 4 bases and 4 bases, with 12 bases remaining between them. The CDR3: CAISADGGADTQYF. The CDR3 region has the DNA TGTGCCATCAGTGCGGACGGGGGAGCAGATACGCAGTATTTT.